The next 12 T cell receptor beta chains were all read from a single sample in a study of Graves' ophthalmopathy and Graves' hyperthyroidism. As the template, RNA transcripts were used to amplify TCR beta CDR3 regions. An initial RT-PCR round employing HTBI primers preceded a second-round multiplex PCR. TCRdb re-derived calls from the multiplex PCR reads in MiXCR, one entry per CDR3 protein. The sample records approximately 330,000 distinct CDR3 sequences, 17% being singletons. Sequenced sample: peripheral blood. These receptor sequences come from an adult man with Graves' ophthalmopathy.

There are many counts of this clonotype. The chain is built from TRBV3-1 and TRBJ2-7, with D unclear. CDR1 is LGHDT and CDR2 is YNNKEL in the germline V gene (reference sequence). This CDR3 comprises 13 residues. The V end lost 3 bases, the J end lost 2 bases, and 8 bases lay between the germline ends. CDR3 in DNA: TGTGCCAGCAGCCAGGCAACAGCCTACGAGCAGTACTTC. It is translated as CASSQATAYEQYF.

This clonotype has a count of ten or more. The chain joins TRBV19 to TRBJ2-7; D perhaps matches TRBD1 (5 bases). CDR1 is LNHDA and CDR2 is SQIVND in the germline V gene (reference sequence). The CDR3 is 18 residues long. The V end lost 5 bases, the J end lost 0 bases, and 23 bases lay between the germline ends. DNA for the CDR3: TGTGCCAGTAGTGGGCGATTGTCGCAGGGCCAATCCTCCTACGAGCAGTACTTC. Encoded protein: CASSGRLSQGQSSYEQYF. Full variable domain (rest looked up from reference TRBV19 and TRBJ2-7): DGGITQSPKYLFRKEGQNVTLSCEQNLNHDAMYWYRQDPGQGLRLIYYSQIVNDFQKGDIAEGYSVSREKKESFPLTVTSAQKNPTAFYLCASSGRLSQGQSSYEQYFGPGTRLTVT.

A few counts support this clonotype. This chain joins TRBV10-2 and TRBJ2-7, with 9 bases that match TRBD2. Germline V CDR1 and CDR2: WSHSY, SAAADI. With 0 bases clipped from V and 2 bases from J, the junction kept 2 bases outside the gene matches. The CDR3 loop spans 15 amino acids. The CDR3 nucleotides are TGCGCCAGCAGTGAGTCGGGCGGGAGGGCCTACGAGCAGTACTTC. Its protein product is CASSESGGRAYEQYF.

This clonotype has ten or more counts. The chain joins TRBV6-1 to TRBJ1-1; the D is unclear. V was shortened by 7 bases and J by 4 bases, with 13 bases between the two germline ends. This CDR3 is 13 amino acids long. Germline V gene lookup returns CDR1 MNHNS and CDR2 SASEGT. CDR3 nucleotides: TGTGCCAGCATGAAGGAAGTTGGCACTGAAGCTTTCTTT. It codes for CASMKEVGTEAFF.

This clonotype has a count of ten or more. The V and J genes are TRBV2 and TRBJ2-7, with D hard to call. This CDR3 contains 14 residues. V gave up 4 bases and J gave up 4 bases, with 14 bases separating them. Germline CDR1 and CDR2: SNHLY and FYNNEI. The CDR3 loop reads CASSGGAGKYEQYF. CDR3 DNA sequence: TGTGCCAGCAGTGGAGGCGCCGGCAAATACGAGCAGTACTTC. Variable domain in full (rest from reference TRBV2 and TRBJ2-7): EPEVTQTPSHQVTQMGQEVILRCVPISNHLYFYWYRQILGQKVEFLVSFYNNEISEKSEIFDDQFSVERPDGSNFTLKIRSTKLEDSAMYFCASSGGAGKYEQYFGPGTRLTVT.

The V gene is TRBV2, the J gene TRBJ2-5; D not resolved. The CDR3 is made up of 14 amino acids. The V end was cut by 4 bases, the J end by 1 base, with 10 bases between. Germline assignment: CDR1 SNHLY and CDR2 FYNNEI. CDR3 nucleotide sequence: TGTGCCAGCAGTGTGGGATATGGCCAAGAGACCCAGTACTTC. The encoded protein is CASSVGYGQETQYF.

The chain uses TRBV6-2 or TRBV6-3 and TRBJ1-6; 9 bases agree with TRBD1. V lost 4 bases to trimming and J lost 8 bases; unmatched junction nucleotides: 6. Germline V gene lookup returns CDR1 MNHEY and CDR2 SVGEGT. CDR3 length equals 15 residues. In DNA, the CDR3 is TGTGCCAGCAGTTTATGGGACAGGGTTGATTCACCCCTCCACTTT. This translates into CASSLWDRVDSPLHF.

This clonotype was seen many times. J is TRBJ2-2 and V is TRBV29-1; 10 bases fit TRBD2. CDR3 length: 16 amino acids. Germline V lookup: CDR1 SQVTM, CDR2 ANQGSEA. The V and J ends lost 7 bases and 6 bases, in that order; junction bases with no gene match: 14. CDR3: CSARRLAGAFPGELFF. DNA for the CDR3: TGCAGCGCCCGAAGGCTAGCGGGAGCCTTTCCCGGGGAGCTGTTTTTT.

This clonotype has a count of ten or more. CDR3 DNA: TGCAGCGTTGAAATTGGGGGGCGGTACGAGCAGTACTTC. It specifies CSVEIGGRYEQYF. The chain uses TRBV29-1 and TRBJ2-7; D possibly matches TRBD1 or TRBD2 (6 bases each). CDR3 length: 13 amino acids. V dropped 2 bases and J dropped 4 bases, with 12 bases sitting between them. The germline V gene has CDR1 SQVTM and CDR2 ANQGSEA.

This clonotype was found many times. The chain recombines TRBV14 with TRBJ1-5; 9 positions match TRBD1. The CDR3 spans 18 residues. The J segment lost 5 bases and the V segment lost 1 base, leaving 12 bases of the junction unmatched. Germline CDR1 reads SGHDN; CDR2 reads FVKESK. CDR3 sequence (DNA): TGTGCCAGCAGCCAAGCTTCCCCCGACAGGGGGAGGGATCAGCCCCAGCATTTT. It codes for CASSQASPDRGRDQPQHF.

This clonotype was observed a handful of times. The rearrangement links TRBV6-1 to TRBJ2-1; TRBD2 matches at 9 bases. This CDR3 contains 14 residues. Per the germline V gene, CDR1 is MNHNS and CDR2 is SASEGT. Trimming at V came to 8 bases and at J to 4 bases, leaving 6 bases not matched to a gene. The CDR3: CASGREGSYNEQFF. DNA for the CDR3: TGTGCCAGCGGGCGGGAGGGTTCTTACAATGAGCAGTTCTTC.

The V call is TRBV24-1, the J call TRBJ1-1; D unresolved. The V end was cut by 0 bases, the J end by 5 bases, with 12 bases between. The CDR3 spans 15 residues. Germline values: CDR1 KGHDR, CDR2 SFDVKD. CDR3 in DNA: TGTGCCACCAGTGATTTGGGCACCAGTGGGACTGAAGCTTTCTTT. Translated, it gives CATSDLGTSGTEAFF.